This T cell receptor beta chain was sequenced in a study of shared clonotypes between healthy human individuals. Whole-study findings and limits: Represented diversity (both genetic and exposure-history) was limited by the small number of donors.

In regard to this clone: Its antigen is still unknown.

Germline V lookup: CDR1 ENHRY, CDR2 SYGVKD. The length of the CDR3 is 18 residues. Trimming removed 0 bases at V and 3 bases at J, with 15 bases between. Roughly 27,000 T cell genomes, or around 330 ng DNA, went into replicate PCRs of unsorted PBMC. Only in-frame clones appear in the TCRdb table, and some are missing; sequencing was by immunoSEQ multiplex PCR. The sample lists 450,000 or so clones, more than 70% occurring once. The sample was PBMCs. This clonotype was obtained from a middle-aged woman in good health. Some clones in this sample may be carry-over from other donors' samples. The gene calls are TRBV10-3 and TRBJ2-6; D might be TRBD1 or TRBD2, each matching 5 bases. As DNA, the CDR3 is TGTGCCATCAGTGAGTCGAGGCTCCGGGGCTATGGGGCCAACGTCCTGACTTTC. It yields the protein CAISESRLRGYGANVLTF.